Each of the 5 T cell receptor beta chains below was sequenced from the same sample in a study of blood T cell repertoires in COVID-19. Repertoires were generated with immunoSEQ multiplex PCR, while TCRdb's copy carries only in-frame clones and drops some. The sample contains approximately 150,000 clones, 85% to 90% of which appear only once. Sequencing was carried out using peripheral blood. These receptors all come from a middle-aged man who had recovered from COVID-19.

This chain uses TRBV21-1 with TRBJ1-2. TRBV21-1 is a pseudogene. The CDR3 loop spans 14 amino acids. This CDR3 is CASSKDEGNYGYTF. Here the CDR3 DNA reads TGTGCCAGCAGCAAAGATGAGGGAAACTATGGCTACACCTTC.

The chain employs TRBV9 and TRBJ2-7, with 10 positions matching TRBD1. Germline CDR1 reads SGDLS; CDR2 reads YYNGEE. The CDR3 runs 15 residues. V lost 3 bases, J lost 3 bases, and 6 bases stayed unmatched. CDR3 bases: TGTGCCAGCAGCGCCGGGACAGGGGTGGACTACGAGCAGTACTTC. Translated: CASSAGTGVDYEQYF. The variable domain in full, with the rest retrieved from reference TRBV9 and TRBJ2-7, is DSGVTQTPKHLITATGQRVTLRCSPRSGDLSVYWYQQSLDQGLQFLIQYYNGEERAKGNILERFSAQQFPDLHSELNLSSLELGDSALYFCASSAGTGVDYEQYFGPGTRLTVT.

The CDR3 DNA is TGTGCCTGGAGTGGTAGCGGGGGGAACACAGATACGCAGTATTTT. Translating gives CAWSGSGGNTDTQYF. The rearrangement links TRBV30 to TRBJ2-3; 10 bases map to TRBD2. This CDR3 region has 15 residues. After removal of 1 base from V and 2 bases from J, the junction contained 3 bases not matched to a gene. Germline lookup yields CDR1 GTSNPN and CDR2 SVGIG (reference sequence).

The chain couples TRBV29-1 to TRBJ2-7; 8 bases line up with TRBD1. The V and J ends lost 6 bases and 2 bases, in that order; junction bases with no gene match: 6. This CDR3 comprises 13 residues. Germline V gene sequence: CDR1 SQVTM, CDR2 ANQGSEA. The CDR3 nucleotides are TGCAGCGTAGGAACAGGGGGAGCCTACGAGCAGTACTTC. Translation gives CSVGTGGAYEQYF.

The CDR3 spells CAISKDSQETQYF. Written as DNA, the CDR3 is TGTGCCATCAGTAAGGACAGTCAAGAGACCCAGTACTTC. The rearrangement joins TRBV10-3 to TRBJ2-5; tentative D call: TRBD1 (6 bases). This CDR3 contains 13 residues. The germline V gene has CDR1 ENHRY and CDR2 SYGVKD. The V end lost 5 bases, the J end lost 2 bases, and 9 bases lay between the germline ends.